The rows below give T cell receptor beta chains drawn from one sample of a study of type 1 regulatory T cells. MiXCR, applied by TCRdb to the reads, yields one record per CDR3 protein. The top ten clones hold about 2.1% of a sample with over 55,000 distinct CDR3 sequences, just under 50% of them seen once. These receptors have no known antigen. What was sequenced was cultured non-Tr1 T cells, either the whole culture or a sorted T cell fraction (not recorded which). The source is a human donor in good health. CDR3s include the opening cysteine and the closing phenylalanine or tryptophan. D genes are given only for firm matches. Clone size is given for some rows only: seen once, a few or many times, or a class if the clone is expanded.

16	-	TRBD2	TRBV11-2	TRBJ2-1	CASSLAGGGNYNEQFF	TGTGCCAGCAGCTTAGCAGGCGGGGGAAACTACAATGAGCAGTTCTTC
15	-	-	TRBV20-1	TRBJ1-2	CSAAHVGLGNYGYTF	TGCAGTGCTGCCCATGTGGGGCTTGGTAACTATGGCTACACCTTC
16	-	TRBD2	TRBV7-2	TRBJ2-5	CASSSNSGTMQETQYF	TGTGCCAGCAGCTCCAACTCCGGGACTATGCAAGAGACCCAGTACTTC
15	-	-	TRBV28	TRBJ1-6	CASRHGGGYNSPLHF	TGTGCCAGCAGACATGGGGGGGGGTATAATTCACCCCTCCACTTT
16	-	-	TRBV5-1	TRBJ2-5	CASSSPRPGGQGTQYF	TGCGCCAGCAGCTCACCCCGTCCGGGGGGCCAGGGGACCCAGTACTTC
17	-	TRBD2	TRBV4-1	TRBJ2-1	CASSLGGTSGAYNEQFF	TGCGCCAGCAGCCTCGGGGGTACTAGCGGGGCGTACAATGAGCAGTTCTTC
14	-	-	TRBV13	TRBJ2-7	CASSLDSTTGKQYF	TGTGCCAGCAGCTTGGACAGCACTACAGGGAAGCAGTACTTC
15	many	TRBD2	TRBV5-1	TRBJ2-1	CASSPGGAGNNEQFF	TGCGCCAGCAGCCCCGGAGGAGCGGGGAACAATGAGCAGTTCTTC
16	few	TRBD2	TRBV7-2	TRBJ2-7	CASSHTTSGGSYEQYF	TGTGCCAGCAGCCACACGACTAGCGGGGGCTCCTACGAGCAGTACTTC
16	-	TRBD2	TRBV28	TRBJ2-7	CASSPGGGQHLYEQYF	TGTGCCAGCAGCCCGGGGGGGGGGCAACACCTCTACGAGCAGTACTTC
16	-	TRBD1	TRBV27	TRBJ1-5	CASSPRGGGQAIPQHF	TGTGCCAGCAGTCCTCGGGGAGGCGGACAGGCTATCCCCCAGCATTTT
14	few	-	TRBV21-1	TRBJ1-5	CASSRGSEYQPQHF	TGTGCCAGCAGCAGGGGCAGCGAGTATCAGCCCCAGCATTTT
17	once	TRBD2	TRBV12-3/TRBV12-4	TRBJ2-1	CASSPPKAGGPGNEQFF	TGTGCCAGCAGTCCCCCTAAGGCGGGGGGGCCAGGAAATGAGCAGTTCTTC
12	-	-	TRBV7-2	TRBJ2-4	CASSSEGYIQYF	TGTGCCAGCAGCTCAGAGGGATACATTCAGTACTTC
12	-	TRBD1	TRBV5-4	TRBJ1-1	CASSLTGAEAFF	TGTGCCAGCAGCTTGACAGGGGCTGAAGCTTTCTTT
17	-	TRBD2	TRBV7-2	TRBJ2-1	CASSLISGGNRYNEQFF	TGTGCCAGCAGCTTAATTAGCGGGGGTAATCGATACAATGAGCAGTTCTTC
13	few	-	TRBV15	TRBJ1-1	CATSSPSYTEAFF	TGTGCCACCAGCAGCCCGTCCTACACTGAAGCTTTCTTT
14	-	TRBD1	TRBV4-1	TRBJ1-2	CASSQPDRGDGYTF	TGCGCCAGCAGCCAACCGGACAGGGGGGATGGCTACACCTTC
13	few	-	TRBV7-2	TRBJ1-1	CASSFSGNTEAFF	TGTGCCAGCAGCTTCTCAGGGAACACTGAAGCTTTCTTT
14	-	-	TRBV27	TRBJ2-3	CASSLRLSTDTQYF	TGTGCCAGCAGTTTACGTCTCAGCACAGATACGCAGTATTTT
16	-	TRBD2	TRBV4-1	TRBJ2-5	CASSPPGTSGKETQYF	TGCGCCAGCAGCCCACCCGGGACTAGCGGAAAAGAGACCCAGTACTTC
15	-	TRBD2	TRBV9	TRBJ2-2	CASSVGGGYTGELFF	TGTGCCAGCAGCGTAGGCGGGGGTTACACCGGGGAGCTGTTTTTT
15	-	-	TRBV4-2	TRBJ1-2	CASSQSSPLSGGYTF	TGTGCCAGCAGCCAATCGTCACCTCTTTCGGGCGGCTACACCTTC
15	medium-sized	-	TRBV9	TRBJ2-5	CASSVGGGKQETQYF	TGTGCCAGCAGCGTAGGAGGGGGGAAGCAAGAGACCCAGTACTTC
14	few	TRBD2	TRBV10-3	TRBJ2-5	CASQAGGSQETQYF	TGTGCCAGCCAAGCGGGGGGAAGCCAAGAGACCCAGTACTTC
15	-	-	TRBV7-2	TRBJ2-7	CASSLFPDKTYEQYF	TGTGCCAGCAGCTTATTCCCAGATAAGACCTACGAGCAGTACTTC
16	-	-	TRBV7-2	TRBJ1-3	CASSTPENKGGNTIYF	TGTGCCAGCAGCACACCCGAGAATAAAGGGGGAAACACCATATATTTT
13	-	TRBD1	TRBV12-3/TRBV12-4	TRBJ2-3	CASSSGGETTQYF	TGTGCCAGCAGTTCAGGGGGCGAAACTACGCAGTATTTT
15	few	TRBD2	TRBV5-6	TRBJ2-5	CASSSKAGGGETQYF	TGTGCCAGCAGCTCTAAAGCGGGGGGCGGGGAGACCCAGTACTTC
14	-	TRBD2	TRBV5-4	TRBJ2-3	CASSLRGGTDTQYF	TGTGCCAGCAGCTTGCGGGGGGGCACAGATACGCAGTATTTT
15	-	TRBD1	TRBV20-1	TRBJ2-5	CSAAAPGTGVETQYF	TGCAGTGCCGCCGCACCCGGGACAGGGGTAGAGACCCAGTACTTC
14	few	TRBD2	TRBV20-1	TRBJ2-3	CSAISGGPTDTQYF	TGCAGTGCTATTAGCGGGGGCCCCACAGATACGCAGTATTTT